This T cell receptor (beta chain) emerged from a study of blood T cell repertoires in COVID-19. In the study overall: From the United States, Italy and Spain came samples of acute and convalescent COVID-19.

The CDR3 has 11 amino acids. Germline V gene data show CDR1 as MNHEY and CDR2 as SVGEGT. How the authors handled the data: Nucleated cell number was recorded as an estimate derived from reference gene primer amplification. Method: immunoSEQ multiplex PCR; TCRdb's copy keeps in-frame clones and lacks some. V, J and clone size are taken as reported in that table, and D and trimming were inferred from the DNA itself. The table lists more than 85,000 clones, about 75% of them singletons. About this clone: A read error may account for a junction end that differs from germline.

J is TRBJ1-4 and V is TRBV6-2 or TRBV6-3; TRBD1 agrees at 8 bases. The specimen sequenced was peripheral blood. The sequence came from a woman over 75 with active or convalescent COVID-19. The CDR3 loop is CASSQGQGGLF. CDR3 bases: TGTGCCAGCAGCCAAGGACAGGGTGGACTTTTT.